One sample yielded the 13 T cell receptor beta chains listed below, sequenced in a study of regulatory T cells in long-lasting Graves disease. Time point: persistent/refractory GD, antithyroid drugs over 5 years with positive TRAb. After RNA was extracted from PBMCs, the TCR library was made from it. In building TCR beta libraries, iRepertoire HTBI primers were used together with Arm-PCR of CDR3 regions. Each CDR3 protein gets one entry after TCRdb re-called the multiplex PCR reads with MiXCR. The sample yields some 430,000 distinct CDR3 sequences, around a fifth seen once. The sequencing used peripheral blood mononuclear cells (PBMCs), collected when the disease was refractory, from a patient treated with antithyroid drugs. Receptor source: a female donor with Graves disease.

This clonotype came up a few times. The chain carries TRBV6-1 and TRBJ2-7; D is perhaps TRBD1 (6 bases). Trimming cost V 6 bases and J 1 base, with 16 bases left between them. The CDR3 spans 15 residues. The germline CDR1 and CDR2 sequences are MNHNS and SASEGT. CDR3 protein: CASSELGAGSYEQYF. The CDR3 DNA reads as TGTGCCAGCAGCGAACTGGGGGCAGGGTCCTACGAGCAGTACTTC.

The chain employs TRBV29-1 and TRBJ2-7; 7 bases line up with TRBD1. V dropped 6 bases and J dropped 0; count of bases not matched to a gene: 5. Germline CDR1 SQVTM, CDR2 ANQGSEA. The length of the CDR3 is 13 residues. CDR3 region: CSVEQGSSYEQYF. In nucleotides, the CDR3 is TGCAGCGTCGAACAGGGGAGCTCCTACGAGCAGTACTTC.

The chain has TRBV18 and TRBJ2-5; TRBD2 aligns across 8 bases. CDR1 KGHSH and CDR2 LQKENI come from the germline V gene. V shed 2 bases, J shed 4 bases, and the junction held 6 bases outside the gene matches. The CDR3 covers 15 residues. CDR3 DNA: TGTGCCAGCTCACCAAGTAGCGGGGCCATAGAGACCCAGTACTTC. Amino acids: CASSPSSGAIETQYF.

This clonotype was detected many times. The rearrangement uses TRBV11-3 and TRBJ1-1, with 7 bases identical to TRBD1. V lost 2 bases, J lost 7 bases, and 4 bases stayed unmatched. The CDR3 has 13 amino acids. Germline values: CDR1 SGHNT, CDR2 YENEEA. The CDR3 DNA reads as TGTGCCAGCAGCTTAAGGGGGCAAATTGAAGCTTTCTTT. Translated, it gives CASSLRGQIEAFF.

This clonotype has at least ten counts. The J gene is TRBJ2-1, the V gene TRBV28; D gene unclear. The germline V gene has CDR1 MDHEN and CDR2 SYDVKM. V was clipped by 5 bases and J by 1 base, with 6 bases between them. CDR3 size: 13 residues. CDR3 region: CASSLRSYNEQFF. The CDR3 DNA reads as TGTGCCAGCAGTCTCCGGTCCTACAATGAGCAGTTCTTC.

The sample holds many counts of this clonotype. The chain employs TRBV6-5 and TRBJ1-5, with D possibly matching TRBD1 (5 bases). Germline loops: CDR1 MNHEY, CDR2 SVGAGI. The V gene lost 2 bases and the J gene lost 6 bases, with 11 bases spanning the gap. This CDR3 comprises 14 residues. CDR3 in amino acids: CASSYGPGSQPQHF. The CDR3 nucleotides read TGTGCCAGCAGTTACGGGCCAGGGAGTCAGCCCCAGCATTTT.

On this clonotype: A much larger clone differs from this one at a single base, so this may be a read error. DNA for the CDR3: TGTGCCAGCAGTCTAGCGGCAGGGTCCCACTACGAGCAGTACTTC. This encodes CASSLAAGSHYEQYF. The chain uses TRBV27 and TRBJ2-7, with TRBD2 matching 7 bases. CDR1 MNHEY and CDR2 SMNVEV come from the germline V gene (reference sequence). CDR3 size: 15 residues. V gave up 5 bases and J gave up 3 bases; unmatched junction bases: 10.

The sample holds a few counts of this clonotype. CDR3 nucleotide sequence: TGTGCCAGCAGCTCCCCTGCGGACGGGTACAATGAGCAGTTCTTC. Translated: CASSSPADGYNEQFF. The chain combines TRBV7-9 with TRBJ2-1; no reliable D call. V lost 4 bases, J lost 4 bases, and 14 bases lay in between. Germline CDR1 and CDR2: SEHNR and FQNEAQ (reference sequence). This CDR3 region has 15 residues.

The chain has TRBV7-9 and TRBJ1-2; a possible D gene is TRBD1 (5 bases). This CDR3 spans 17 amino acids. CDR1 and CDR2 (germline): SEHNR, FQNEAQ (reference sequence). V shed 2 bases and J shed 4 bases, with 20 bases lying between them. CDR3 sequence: CASSLFSWGRETYGYTF. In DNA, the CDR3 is TGTGCCAGCAGCTTATTTAGTTGGGGCAGGGAGACCTATGGCTACACCTTC.

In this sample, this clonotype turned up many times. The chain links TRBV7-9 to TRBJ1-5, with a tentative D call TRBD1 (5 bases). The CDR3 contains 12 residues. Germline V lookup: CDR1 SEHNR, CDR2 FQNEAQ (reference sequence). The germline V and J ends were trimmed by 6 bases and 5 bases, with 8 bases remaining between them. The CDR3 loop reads CASRAGDQPQHF. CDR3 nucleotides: TGTGCCAGCAGGGCGGGGGATCAGCCCCAGCATTTT.

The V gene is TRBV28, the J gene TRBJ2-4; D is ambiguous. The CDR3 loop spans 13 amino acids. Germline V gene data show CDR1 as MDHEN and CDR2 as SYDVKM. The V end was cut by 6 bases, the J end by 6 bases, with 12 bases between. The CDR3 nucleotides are TGTGCCAGCAGACCCCTCCCAGGAAACATTCAGTACTTC. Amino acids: CASRPLPGNIQYF.

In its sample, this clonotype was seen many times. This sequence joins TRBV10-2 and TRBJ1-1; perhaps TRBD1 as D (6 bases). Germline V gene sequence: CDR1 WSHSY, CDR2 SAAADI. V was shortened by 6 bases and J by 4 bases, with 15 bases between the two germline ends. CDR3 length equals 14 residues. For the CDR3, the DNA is TGCGCCAGCAGCGAAATCCAGGGGAGCACTGAAGCTTTCTTT. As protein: CASSEIQGSTEAFF.

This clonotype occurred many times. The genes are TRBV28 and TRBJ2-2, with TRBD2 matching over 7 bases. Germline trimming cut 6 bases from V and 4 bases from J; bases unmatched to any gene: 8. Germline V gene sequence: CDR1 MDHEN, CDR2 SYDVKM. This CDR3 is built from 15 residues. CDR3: CASRTRDYSTGELFF. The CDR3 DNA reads TGTGCCAGCAGGACCCGGGACTATTCCACCGGGGAGCTGTTTTTT.